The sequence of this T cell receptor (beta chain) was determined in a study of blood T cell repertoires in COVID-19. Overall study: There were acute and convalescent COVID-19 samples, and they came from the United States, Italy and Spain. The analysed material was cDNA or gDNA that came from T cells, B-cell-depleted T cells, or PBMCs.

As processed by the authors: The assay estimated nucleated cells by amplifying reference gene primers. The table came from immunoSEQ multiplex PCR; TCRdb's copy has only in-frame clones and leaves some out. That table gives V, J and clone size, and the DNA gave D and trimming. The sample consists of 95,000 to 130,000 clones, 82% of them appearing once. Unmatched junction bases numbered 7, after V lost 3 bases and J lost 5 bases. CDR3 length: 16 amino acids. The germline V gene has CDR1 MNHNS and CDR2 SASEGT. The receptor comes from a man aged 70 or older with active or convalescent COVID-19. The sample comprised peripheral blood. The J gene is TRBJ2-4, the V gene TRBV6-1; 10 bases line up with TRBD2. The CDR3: CASSEQRGGIQNIQYF. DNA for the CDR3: TGTGCCAGCAGTGAGCAGCGGGGGGGCATCCAAAACATTCAGTACTTC.